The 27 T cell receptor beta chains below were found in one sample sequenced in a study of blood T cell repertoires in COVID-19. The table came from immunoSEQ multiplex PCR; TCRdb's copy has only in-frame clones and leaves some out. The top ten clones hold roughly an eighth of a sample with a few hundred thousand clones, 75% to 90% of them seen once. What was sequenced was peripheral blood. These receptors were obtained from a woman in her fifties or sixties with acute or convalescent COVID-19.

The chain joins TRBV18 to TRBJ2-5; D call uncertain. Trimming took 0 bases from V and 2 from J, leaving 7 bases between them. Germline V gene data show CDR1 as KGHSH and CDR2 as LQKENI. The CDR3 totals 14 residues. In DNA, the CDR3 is TGTGCCAGCTCACCACCCCACAGTCAAGAGACCCAGTACTTC. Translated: CASSPPHSQETQYF.

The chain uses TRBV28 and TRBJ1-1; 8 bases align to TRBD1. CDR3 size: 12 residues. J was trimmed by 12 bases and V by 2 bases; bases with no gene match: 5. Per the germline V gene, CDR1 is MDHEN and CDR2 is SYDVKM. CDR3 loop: CASSLGQGGPFF. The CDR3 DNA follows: TGTGCCAGCAGTTTAGGACAGGGCGGGCCTTTCTTT.

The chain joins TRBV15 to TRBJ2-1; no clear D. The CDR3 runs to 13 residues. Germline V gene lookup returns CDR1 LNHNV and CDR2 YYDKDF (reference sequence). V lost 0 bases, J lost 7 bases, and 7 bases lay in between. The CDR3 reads CATSRDWANEQFF. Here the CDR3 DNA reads TGTGCCACCAGCAGAGATTGGGCTAATGAGCAGTTCTTC. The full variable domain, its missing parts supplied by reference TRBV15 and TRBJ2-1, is DAMVIQNPRYQVTQFGKPVTLSCSQTLNHNVMYWYQQKSSQAPKLLFHYYDKDFNNEADTPDNFQSRRPNTSFCFLDIRSPGLGDTAMYLCATSRDWANEQFFGPGTRLTVL.

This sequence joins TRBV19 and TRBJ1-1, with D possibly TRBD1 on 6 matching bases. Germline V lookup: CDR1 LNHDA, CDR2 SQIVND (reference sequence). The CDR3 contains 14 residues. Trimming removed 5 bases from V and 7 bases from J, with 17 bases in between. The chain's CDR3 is CASSLGQWGFEAFF. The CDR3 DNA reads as TGTGCCAGTAGTTTAGGACAGTGGGGCTTTGAAGCTTTCTTT.

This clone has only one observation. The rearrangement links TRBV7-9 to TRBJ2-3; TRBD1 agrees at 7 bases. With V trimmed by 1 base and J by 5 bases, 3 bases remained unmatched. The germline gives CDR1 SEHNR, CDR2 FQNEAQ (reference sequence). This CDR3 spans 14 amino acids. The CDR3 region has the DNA TGTGCCAGCAGCTTAGAGGGGGCTAAAGATACGCAGTATTTT. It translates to CASSLEGAKDTQYF.

The CDR3 sequence: CASSQEDRGQYEQYF. Written as DNA, the CDR3 is TGCGCCAGCAGCCAAGAGGACAGGGGGCAATACGAGCAGTACTTC. The V and J genes are TRBV4-1 and TRBJ2-7; 11 positions agree with TRBD1. The length of the CDR3 is 15 residues. Looked up from germline, CDR1 is MGHRA and CDR2 is YSYEKL. The junction had 2 bases not matched to a gene; V was cut back by 0 bases and J by 4 bases.

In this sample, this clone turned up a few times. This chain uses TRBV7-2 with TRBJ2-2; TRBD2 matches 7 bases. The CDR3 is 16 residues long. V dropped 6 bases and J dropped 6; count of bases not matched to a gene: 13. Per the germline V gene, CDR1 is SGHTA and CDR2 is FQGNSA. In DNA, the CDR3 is TGTGCCAGCAGTCAGGGTGCTAGCGGTTATTCCGGGGAGCTGTTTTTT. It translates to CASSQGASGYSGELFF.

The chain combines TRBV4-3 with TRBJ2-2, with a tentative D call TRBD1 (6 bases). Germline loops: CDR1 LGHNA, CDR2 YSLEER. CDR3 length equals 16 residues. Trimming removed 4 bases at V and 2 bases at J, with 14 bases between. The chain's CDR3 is CASSRIAGVNTGELFF. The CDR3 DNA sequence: TGCGCCAGCAGCCGTATAGCAGGGGTCAACACCGGGGAGCTGTTTTTT.

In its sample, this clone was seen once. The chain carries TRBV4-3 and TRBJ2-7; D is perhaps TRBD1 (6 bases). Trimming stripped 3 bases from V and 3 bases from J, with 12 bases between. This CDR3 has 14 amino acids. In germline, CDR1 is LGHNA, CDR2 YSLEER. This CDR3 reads CASSQGTSNYEQYF. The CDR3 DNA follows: TGCGCCAGCAGCCAGGGGACATCTAACTACGAGCAGTACTTC.

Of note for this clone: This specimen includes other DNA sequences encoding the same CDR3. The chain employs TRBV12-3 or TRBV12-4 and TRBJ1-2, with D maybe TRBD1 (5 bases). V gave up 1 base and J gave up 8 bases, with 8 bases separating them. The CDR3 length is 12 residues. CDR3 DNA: TGTGCCAGCAGTTTAGGGGGCCGGGGCTACACCTTC. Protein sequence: CASSLGGRGYTF.

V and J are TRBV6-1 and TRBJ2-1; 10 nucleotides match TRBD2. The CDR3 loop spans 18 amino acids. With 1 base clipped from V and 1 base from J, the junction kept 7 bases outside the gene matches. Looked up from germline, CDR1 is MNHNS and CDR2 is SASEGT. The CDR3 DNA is TGTGCCAGCAGTGAAGAAGGCCTAGCGGGGGAGTCCTACAATGAGCAGTTCTTC. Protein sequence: CASSEEGLAGESYNEQFF.

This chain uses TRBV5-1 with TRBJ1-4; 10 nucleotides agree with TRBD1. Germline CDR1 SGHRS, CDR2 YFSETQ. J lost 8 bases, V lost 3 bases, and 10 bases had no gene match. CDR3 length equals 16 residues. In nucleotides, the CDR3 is TGCGCCAGCAGCTCGGGAGACAGGGGGCGGGAGGAAAAACTGTTTTTT. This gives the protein CASSSGDRGREEKLFF. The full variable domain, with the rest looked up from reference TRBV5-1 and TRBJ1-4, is KAGVTQTPRYLIKTRGQQVTLSCSPISGHRSVSWYQQTPGQGLQFLFEYFSETQRNKGNFPGRFSGRQFSNSRSEMNVSTLELGDSALYLCASSSGDRGREEKLFFGSGTQLSVL.

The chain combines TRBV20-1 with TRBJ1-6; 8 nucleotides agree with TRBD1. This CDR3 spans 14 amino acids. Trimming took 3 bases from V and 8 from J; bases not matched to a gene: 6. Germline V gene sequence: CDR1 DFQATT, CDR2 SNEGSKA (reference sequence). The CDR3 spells CSASRGQGDSPLHF. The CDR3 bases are TGCAGTGCTAGTAGAGGACAGGGCGATTCACCCCTCCACTTT.

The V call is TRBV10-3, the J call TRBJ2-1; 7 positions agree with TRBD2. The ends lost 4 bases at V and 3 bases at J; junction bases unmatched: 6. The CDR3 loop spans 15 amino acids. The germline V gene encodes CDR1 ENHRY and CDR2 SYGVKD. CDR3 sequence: CAISGGEGGYNEQFF. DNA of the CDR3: TGTGCCATCAGTGGTGGGGAGGGAGGCTACAATGAGCAGTTCTTC.

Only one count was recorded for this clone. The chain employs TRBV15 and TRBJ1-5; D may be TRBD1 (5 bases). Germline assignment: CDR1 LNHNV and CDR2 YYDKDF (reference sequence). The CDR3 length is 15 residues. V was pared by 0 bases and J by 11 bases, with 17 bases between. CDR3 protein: CATSRDRGGVSAQHF. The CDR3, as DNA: TGTGCCACCAGCAGAGATAGGGGAGGGGTTTCGGCCCAGCATTTT.

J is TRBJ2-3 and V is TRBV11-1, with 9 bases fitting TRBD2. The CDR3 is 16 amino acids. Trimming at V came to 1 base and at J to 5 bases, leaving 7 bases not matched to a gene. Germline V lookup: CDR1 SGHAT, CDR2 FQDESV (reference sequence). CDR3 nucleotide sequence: TGTGCCAGCAGCTTAGGACTAGCGGAGACGGAAGATACGCAGTATTTT. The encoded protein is CASSLGLAETEDTQYF.

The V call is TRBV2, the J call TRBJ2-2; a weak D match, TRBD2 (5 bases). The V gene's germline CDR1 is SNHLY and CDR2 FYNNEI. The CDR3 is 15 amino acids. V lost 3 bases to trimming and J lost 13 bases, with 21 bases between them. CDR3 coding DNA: TGTGCCAGCAGTGAGAGTTTAGGGAATCGGGGAAGGCTGTTTTTT. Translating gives CASSESLGNRGRLFF.

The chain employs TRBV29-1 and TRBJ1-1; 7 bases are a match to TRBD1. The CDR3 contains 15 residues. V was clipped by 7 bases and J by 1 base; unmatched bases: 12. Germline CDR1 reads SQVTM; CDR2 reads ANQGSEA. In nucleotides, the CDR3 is TGCAGCGGCGGGTTTTCACAGGGGTGGAACACTGAAGCTTTCTTT. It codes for CSGGFSQGWNTEAFF.

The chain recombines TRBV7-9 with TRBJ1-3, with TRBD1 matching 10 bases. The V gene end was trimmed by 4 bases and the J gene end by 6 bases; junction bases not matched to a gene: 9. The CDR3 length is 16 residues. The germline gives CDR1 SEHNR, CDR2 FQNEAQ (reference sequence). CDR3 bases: TGTGCCAGCAGCTCCCATATTGGACAGGGGGAAAACACCATATATTTT. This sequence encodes CASSSHIGQGENTIYF.

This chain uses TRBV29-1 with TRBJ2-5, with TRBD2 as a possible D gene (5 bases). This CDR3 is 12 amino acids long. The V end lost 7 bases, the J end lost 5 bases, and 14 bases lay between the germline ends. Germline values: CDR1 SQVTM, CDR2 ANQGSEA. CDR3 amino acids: CSALLVRETQYF. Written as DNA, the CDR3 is TGCAGCGCGCTACTAGTGAGGGAGACCCAGTACTTC.

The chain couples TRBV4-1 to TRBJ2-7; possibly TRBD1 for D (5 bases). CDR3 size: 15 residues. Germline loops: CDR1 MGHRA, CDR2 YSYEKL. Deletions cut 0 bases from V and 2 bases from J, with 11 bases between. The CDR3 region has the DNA TGCGCCAGCAGCCAAGACCCAGGGCGTGCCTACGAGCAGTACTTC. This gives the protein CASSQDPGRAYEQYF.

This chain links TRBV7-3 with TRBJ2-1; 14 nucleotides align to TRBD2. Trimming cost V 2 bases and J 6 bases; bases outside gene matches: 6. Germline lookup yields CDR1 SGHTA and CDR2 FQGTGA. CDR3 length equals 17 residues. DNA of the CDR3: TGTGCCAGCAGCTTAGAGTCGGGACTAGCGGGAGTCAATGAGCAGTTCTTC. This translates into CASSLESGLAGVNEQFF.

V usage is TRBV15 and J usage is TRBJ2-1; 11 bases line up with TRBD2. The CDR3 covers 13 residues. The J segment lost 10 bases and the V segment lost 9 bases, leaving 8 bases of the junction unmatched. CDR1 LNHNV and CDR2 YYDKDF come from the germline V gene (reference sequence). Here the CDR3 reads CATSSGGAWEQFF. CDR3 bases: TGTGCCACAAGTAGCGGGGGGGCCTGGGAGCAGTTCTTC.

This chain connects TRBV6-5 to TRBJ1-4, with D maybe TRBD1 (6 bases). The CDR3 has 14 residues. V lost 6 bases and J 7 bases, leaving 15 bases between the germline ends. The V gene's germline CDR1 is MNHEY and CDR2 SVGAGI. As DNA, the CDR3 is TGTGCCAGCAGAGCCCCAGGGGAGGGTGAAAAACTGTTTTTT. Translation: CASRAPGEGEKLFF.

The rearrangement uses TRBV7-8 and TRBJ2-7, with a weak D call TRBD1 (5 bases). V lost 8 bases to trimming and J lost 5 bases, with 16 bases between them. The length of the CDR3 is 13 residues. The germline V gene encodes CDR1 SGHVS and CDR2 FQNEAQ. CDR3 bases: TGTGCCAGCGGACAAGCGAACCCCCACGAGCAGTACTTC. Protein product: CASGQANPHEQYF.

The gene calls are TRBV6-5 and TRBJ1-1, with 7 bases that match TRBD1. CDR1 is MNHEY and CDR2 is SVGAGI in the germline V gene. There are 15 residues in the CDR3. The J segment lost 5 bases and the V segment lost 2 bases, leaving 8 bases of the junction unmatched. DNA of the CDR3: TGTGCCAGCAGTTACGGGACAGCTTCTGTAACTGAAGCTTTCTTT. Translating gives CASSYGTASVTEAFF.

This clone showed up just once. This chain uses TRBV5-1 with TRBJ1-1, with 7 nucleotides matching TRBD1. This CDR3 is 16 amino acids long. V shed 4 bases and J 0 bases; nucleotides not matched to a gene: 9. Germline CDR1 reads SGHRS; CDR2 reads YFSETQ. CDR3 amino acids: CASSLGGGVLNTEAFF. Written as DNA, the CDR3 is TGCGCCAGCAGCCTGGGAGGGGGCGTCTTGAACACTGAAGCTTTCTTT.